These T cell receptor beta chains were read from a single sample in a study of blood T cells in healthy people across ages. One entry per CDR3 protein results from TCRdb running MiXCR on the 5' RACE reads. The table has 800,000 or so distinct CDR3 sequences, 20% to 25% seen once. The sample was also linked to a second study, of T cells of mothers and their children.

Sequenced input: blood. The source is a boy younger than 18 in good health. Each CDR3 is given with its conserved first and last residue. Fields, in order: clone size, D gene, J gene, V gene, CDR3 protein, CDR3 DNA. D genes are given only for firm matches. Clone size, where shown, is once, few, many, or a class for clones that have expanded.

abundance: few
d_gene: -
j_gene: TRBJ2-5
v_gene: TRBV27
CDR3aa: CASSLTGFHEQYF
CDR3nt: TGTGCCAGCAGTTTAACTGGGTTCCACGAGCAATACTTC

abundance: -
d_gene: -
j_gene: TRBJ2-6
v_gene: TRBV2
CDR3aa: CASSPDRGANVLTF
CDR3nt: TGTGCCAGCAGTCCCGACAGGGGGGCCAACGTCCTGACTTTC

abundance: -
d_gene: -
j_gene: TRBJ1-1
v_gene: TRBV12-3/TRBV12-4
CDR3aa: CASSLLRGGVGWNTEAFF
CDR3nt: TGTGCCAGCAGTCTACTACGGGGGGGCGTTGGGTGGAACACTGAAGCTTTCTTT

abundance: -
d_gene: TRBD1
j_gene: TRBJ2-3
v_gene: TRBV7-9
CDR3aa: CASSAGDRGDSDTQYF
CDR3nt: TGTGCCAGCAGCGCAGGGGACAGGGGAGATTCAGATACGCAGTATTTT

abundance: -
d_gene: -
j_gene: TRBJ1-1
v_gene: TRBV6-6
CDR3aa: CASSHSQGKKNTEAFF
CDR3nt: TGTGCCAGCAGTCACTCACAGGGAAAGAAGAACACTGAAGCTTTCTTT

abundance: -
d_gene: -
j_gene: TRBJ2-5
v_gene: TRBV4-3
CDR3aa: CASSQGGRDWETQYF
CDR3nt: TGCGCCAGCAGCCAAGGTGGGAGAGATTGGGAGACCCAGTACTTC

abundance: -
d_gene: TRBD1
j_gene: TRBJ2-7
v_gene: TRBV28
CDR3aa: CASSSTGTGARRQYF
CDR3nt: TGTGCCAGCAGTTCAACCGGGACAGGGGCCCGACGCCAGTACTTC

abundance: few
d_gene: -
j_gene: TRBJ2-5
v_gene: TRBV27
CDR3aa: CASRSYVGGLQETQYF
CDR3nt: TGTGCCTCTCGGAGTTACGTGGGGGGCCTCCAAGAGACCCAGTACTTC

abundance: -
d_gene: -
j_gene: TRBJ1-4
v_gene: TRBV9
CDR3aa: CASSSRASSGERLFF
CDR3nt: TGTGCCAGCAGCTCCCGGGCCTCGTCCGGTGAAAGACTGTTTTTT

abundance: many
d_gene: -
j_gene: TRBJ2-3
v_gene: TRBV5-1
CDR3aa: CASSSGGSTDTQYF
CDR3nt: TGTGCCAGCAGTAGCGGCGGAAGCACAGATACGCAGTATTTT

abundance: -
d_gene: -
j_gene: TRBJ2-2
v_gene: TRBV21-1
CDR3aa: CASSKGLGVNTGELFF
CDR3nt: TGTGCCAGCAGCAAGGGGTTGGGGGTGAACACCGGGGAGCTGTTTTTT

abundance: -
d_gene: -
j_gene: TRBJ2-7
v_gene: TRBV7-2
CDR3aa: CASNPRRYEQYF
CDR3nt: TGTGCCAGCAACCCCCGGCGCTACGAGCAGTACTTC

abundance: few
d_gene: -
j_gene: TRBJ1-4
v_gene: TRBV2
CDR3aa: CASRETQAFEKLFF
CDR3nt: TGTGCCAGCAGAGAGACGCAAGCGTTTGAAAAACTGTTTTTT

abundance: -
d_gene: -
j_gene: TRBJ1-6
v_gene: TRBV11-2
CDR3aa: CASRLGFGGEGGSPLHF
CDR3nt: TGTGCCAGCAGGCTCGGTTTCGGAGGAGAAGGGGGTTCACCCCTCCACTTT

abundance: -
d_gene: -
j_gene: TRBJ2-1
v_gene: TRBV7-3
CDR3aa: CASSVTSANNEQFF
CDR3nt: TGTGCCAGCAGCGTTACGTCAGCGAACAATGAGCAGTTCTTC

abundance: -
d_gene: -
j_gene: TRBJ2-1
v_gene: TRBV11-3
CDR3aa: CASSLDPPGHGNNEQFF
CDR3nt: TGTGCCAGCAGCTTAGATCCCCCGGGACACGGGAACAATGAGCAGTTCTTC

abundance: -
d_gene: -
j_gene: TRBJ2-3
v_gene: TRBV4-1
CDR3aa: CASSQGPGDPDTQYF
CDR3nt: TGCGCCAGCAGCCAAGGGCCAGGGGATCCGGATACGCAGTATTTT

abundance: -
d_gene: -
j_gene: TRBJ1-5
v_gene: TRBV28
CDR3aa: CASRDQGYSNRPQHF
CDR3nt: TGTGCCAGCAGGGACCAGGGCTATAGCAATCGGCCCCAGCATTTT

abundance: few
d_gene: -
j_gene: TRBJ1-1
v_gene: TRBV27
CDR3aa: CASRGRGSVAEAFF
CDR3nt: TGTGCCAGCAGGGGCAGGGGCTCAGTCGCTGAAGCTTTCTTT

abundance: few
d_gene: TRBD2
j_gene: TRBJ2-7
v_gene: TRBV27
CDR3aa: CASSPSGRYYEQYF
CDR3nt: TGTGCCAGCAGTCCTAGCGGGAGATACTACGAGCAGTACTTC

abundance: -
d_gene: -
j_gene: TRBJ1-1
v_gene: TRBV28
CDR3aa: CASSFTGGQTKAFF
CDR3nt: TGTGCCAGCAGTTTCACCGGGGGCCAAACAAAAGCTTTCTTT

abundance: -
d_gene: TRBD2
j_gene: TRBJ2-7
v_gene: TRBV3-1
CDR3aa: CASSPSGREYEQYF
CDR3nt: TGTGCCAGCAGCCCTAGCGGGAGGGAATACGAGCAGTACTTC

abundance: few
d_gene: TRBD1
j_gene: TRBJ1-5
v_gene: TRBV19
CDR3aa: CASSSRQGEQPQHF
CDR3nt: TGTGCCAGTAGTAGCCGACAGGGGGAACAGCCCCAGCATTTT

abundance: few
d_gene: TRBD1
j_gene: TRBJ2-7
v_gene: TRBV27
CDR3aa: CASSLGGQGGLREQYF
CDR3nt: TGTGCCAGCAGTTTGGGGGGACAGGGCGGTTTGCGGGAGCAGTACTTC

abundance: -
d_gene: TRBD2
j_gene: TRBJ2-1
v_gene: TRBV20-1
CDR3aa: CSSNGGRRWNEQFF
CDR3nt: TGCAGTTCTAACGGGGGGAGAAGGTGGAATGAGCAGTTCTTC

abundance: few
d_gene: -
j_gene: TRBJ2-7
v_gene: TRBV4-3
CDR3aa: CASSQDRRVGEQYF
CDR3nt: TGCGCCAGCAGCCAAGATCGCAGGGTAGGCGAGCAGTACTTC

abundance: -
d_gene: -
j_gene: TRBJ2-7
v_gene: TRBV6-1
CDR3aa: CASSVANEQYF
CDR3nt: TGTGCCAGCAGTGTAGCAAACGAGCAGTACTTC

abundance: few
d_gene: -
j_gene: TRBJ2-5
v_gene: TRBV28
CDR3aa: CAGSSGHRETQYF
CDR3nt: TGTGCCGGCAGTTCGGGGCATCGGGAGACCCAGTACTTC

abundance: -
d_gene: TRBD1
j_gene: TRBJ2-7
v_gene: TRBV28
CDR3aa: CASSLRDRDFNEQYF
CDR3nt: TGTGCCAGCAGTTTACGGGACAGGGATTTTAACGAGCAGTACTTC

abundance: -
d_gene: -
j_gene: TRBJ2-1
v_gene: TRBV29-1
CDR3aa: CSGYGWNEQFF
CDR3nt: TGCAGCGGGTACGGATGGAATGAGCAGTTCTTC

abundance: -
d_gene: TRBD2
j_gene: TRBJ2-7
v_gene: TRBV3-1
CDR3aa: CASSQSGIRGEQYF
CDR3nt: TGTGCCAGCAGCCAAAGCGGGATTCGTGGGGAGCAGTACTTC

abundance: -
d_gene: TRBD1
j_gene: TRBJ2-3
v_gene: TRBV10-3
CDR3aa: CAISEGTDTDTQYF
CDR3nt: TGTGCCATCAGTGAAGGGACAGATACAGATACGCAGTATTTT

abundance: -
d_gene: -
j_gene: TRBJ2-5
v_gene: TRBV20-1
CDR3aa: CSGGTPGGETQYF
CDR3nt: TGCAGTGGGGGAACGCCCGGGGGAGAGACCCAGTACTTC

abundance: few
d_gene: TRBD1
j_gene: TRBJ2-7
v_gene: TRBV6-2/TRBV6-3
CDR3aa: CASSKGQGGAYEQYF
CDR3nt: TGTGCTAGCAGTAAAGGACAGGGGGGGGCCTACGAGCAGTACTTC

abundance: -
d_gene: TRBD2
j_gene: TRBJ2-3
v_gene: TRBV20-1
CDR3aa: CSARDFRPREGPADTQYF
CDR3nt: TGCAGTGCTAGAGATTTCAGGCCGCGGGAGGGCCCGGCAGATACGCAGTATTTT

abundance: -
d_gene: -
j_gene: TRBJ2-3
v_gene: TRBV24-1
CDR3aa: CATSDAYGDTQYF
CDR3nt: TGTGCCACCAGTGATGCTTACGGGGATACGCAGTATTTT

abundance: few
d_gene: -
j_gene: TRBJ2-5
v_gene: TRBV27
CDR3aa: CASSFAGLHWETQYF
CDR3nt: TGTGCCAGCAGTTTCGCGGGACTTCATTGGGAGACCCAGTACTTC

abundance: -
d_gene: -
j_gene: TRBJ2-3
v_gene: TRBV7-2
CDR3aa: CASSLPGGESVTDTQYF
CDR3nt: TGTGCCAGCAGCTTACCTGGTGGGGAAAGCGTCACAGATACGCAGTATTTT

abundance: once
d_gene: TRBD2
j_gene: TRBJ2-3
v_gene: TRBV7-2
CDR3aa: CASSLVGGRTRTDTQYF
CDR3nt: TGTGCCAGCAGCTTAGTGGGGGGGAGGACAAGGACAGATACGCAGTATTTT

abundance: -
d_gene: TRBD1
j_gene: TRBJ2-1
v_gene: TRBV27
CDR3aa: CASSVQGASNEQFF
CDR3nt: TGTGCCAGCAGTGTACAGGGGGCAAGCAATGAGCAGTTCTTC

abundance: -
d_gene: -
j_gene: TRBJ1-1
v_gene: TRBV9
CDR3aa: CASSAQGSGEAFF
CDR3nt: TGTGCCAGCAGCGCCCAGGGTAGTGGAGAAGCTTTCTTT

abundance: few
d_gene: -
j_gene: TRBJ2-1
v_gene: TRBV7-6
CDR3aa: CASSLVEINEQFF
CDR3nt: TGTGCCAGCAGCTTAGTTGAGATCAATGAGCAGTTCTTC

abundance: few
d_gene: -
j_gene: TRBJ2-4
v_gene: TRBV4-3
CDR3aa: CASSQAGNPGNIQYF
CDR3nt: TGCGCCAGCAGCCAAGCGGGAAATCCGGGGAACATTCAGTACTTC

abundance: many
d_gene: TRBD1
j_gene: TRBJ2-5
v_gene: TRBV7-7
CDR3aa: CASSLGGRQETQYF
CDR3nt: TGTGCTAGCAGCTTAGGGGGCCGGCAAGAGACCCAGTACTTC

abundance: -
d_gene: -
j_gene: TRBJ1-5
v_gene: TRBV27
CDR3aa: CASSPYMSPGRNQPQHF
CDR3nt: TGTGCCAGCAGTCCCTATATGTCTCCGGGGAGGAATCAGCCCCAGCATTTT

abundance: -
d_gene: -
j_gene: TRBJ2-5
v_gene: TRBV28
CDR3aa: CASSPSFPSYGQYF
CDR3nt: TGTGCCAGCAGTCCGAGCTTCCCCTCCTACGGGCAGTACTTC

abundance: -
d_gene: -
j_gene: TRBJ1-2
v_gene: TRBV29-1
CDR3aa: CSVAEGGNKNYGYTF
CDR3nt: TGCAGCGTTGCAGAAGGGGGTAATAAGAACTATGGCTACACCTTC

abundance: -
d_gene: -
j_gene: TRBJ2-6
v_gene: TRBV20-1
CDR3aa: CSARVQGSSGANVLTF
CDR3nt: TGCAGTGCTAGAGTACAGGGAAGTAGTGGGGCCAACGTCCTGACTTTC

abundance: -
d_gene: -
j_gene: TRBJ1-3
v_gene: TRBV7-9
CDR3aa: CASRPDYLREGNTIYF
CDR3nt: TGTGCCAGCAGACCGGATTACCTCAGAGAAGGAAACACCATATATTTT

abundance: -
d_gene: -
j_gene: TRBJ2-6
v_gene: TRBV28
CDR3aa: CASRRAGANVLTF
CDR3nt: TGTGCCAGCAGAAGGGCCGGGGCCAACGTCCTGACTTTC